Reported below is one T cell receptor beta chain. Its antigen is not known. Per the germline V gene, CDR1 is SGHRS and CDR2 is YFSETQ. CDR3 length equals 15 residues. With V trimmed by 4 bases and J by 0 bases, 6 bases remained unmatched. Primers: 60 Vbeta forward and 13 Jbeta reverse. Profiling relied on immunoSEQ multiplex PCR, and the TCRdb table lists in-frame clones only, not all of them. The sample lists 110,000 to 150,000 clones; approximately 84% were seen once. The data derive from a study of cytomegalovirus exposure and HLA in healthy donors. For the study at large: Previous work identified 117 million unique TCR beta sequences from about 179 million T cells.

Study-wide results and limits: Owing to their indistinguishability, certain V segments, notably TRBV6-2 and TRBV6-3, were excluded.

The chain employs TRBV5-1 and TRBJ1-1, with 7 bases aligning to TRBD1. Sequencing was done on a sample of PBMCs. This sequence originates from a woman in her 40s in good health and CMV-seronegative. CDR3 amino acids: CASSRRDSLNTEAFF. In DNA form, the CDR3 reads TGCGCCAGCAGCCGTAGGGACAGCTTGAACACTGAAGCTTTCTTT.